This TCR beta chain originates from a study of shared clonotypes between healthy human individuals. Whole-study findings and limits: Collection of samples was limited to blood; tissue repertoires likely differ. In having few donors, the study represented limited genetic and exposure-history diversity.

TCRdb keeps only in-frame clones here, not all; method: immunoSEQ multiplex PCR. The sample shows about 1.9 million clones, roughly 93% of them seen only once. CD8 cells classed as naive were CD45RO-negative and positively selected for CCR7, excluding terminally differentiated effector memory CD45RA+ cells. Free of recent acute infections or vaccinations, the donors were healthy HIV-negative adults. Concerning this clone itself: Its antigen is unidentified.

The TCR was taken from a young man in good health. Some clones in this sample may be carry-over from other donors' samples. What was sequenced was naive CD8+ T cells from PBMCs.

The CDR3 coding sequence is TGTGCCAGCAGTCGCTCCCCACAGGGGTACATTCAGTACTTC. The encoded protein is CASSRSPQGYIQYF. The rearrangement uses TRBV28 and TRBJ2-4, with TRBD1 identical over 7 bases. CDR3 length: 14 residues. Germline trimming cut 5 bases from V and 8 bases from J; bases unmatched to any gene: 9. Germline CDR1 is MDHEN and CDR2 is SYDVKM.